The entry below describes one T cell receptor beta chain. Its target is not known. This record belongs to a study of cytomegalovirus exposure and HLA in healthy donors. Study as a whole: There were approximately 85 million unique TCRs (from HLA-typed donors) in an early data release. Study findings and constraints: In all likelihood, a cluster of highly shared sequence variants was a sequencing artifact. In a later analysis, common viral pathogens appeared linked to several of the most significant clusters. Reportedly, fewer N-insertions than the roughly 700-donor mean appeared in an Asian-associated ancestry cluster in a later analysis.

CDR3 length: 13 amino acids. V shed 4 bases and J 1 base; nucleotides not matched to a gene: 1. Per the germline V gene, CDR1 is SQVTM and CDR2 is ANQGSEA. PCR primers comprised 60 Vbeta and 13 Jbeta primers. Here immunoSEQ multiplex PCR was the method, and the copy in TCRdb shows in-frame clones only, minus some. The sample carries around 110,000 clones, around 10% recorded once. This chain uses TRBV29-1 with TRBJ1-3, with TRBD1 matching 7 bases. The TCR sequence derives from a man aged 30 to 39 in good health and CMV-seronegative. Sequencing was performed on PBMCs. The CDR3 region has the DNA TGCAGCGTTGGACAGGGTTCTGGAAACACCATATATTTT. Translation: CSVGQGSGNTIYF.